The T cell receptor (beta chain) under discussion was sequenced for a study of blood T cells in healthy people across ages. At the level of the study: The template switching approach captured approximately one barcoded beta molecule for every two T cells.

Trimming took off 4 bases at V and 5 bases at J, with 19 bases between the two ends. Germline V CDR1 and CDR2: MDHEN, SYDVKM. The length of the CDR3 is 16 residues. Notes on the study in general: TCR beta diversity per million T cells fell roughly linearly with age. The study found TCR beta diversity correlated strongly with naive T cell percentage. In long-lived donors, naive CD4+ cell counts and diversity exceeded those of aged donors.

Combining a sample-barcoded 5' primer with a J-beta primer mix, a second PCR ran for 7 to 11 cycles. TCRdb recomputed calls from the 5' RACE reads with MiXCR, one row per CDR3 protein. Counted here are approximately 290,000 distinct CDR3 sequences, around 29% occurring once; the ten biggest clones make up 25% to 30%. As regards this clonotype: The antigen remains undetermined.

The sample consisted of blood. The source is a woman between 65 and 79 years old in good health. This chain uses TRBV28 with TRBJ2-3, with D possibly TRBD1 on 6 matching bases. CDR3 region: CASSSPGQNRLDTQYF. The CDR3 DNA sequence: TGTGCCAGCAGTTCCCCCGGACAGAATCGACTAGATACGCAGTATTTT.